This T cell receptor beta chain originates from a study of blood T cell repertoires in COVID-19. Study as a whole: Whether acute or convalescent, the COVID-19 samples came from the United States, Italy and Spain. In each case, the material was cDNA or gDNA derived from T cells, B-cell-depleted T cells, or PBMCs.

Data came from immunoSEQ multiplex PCR; TCRdb stores just in-frame clones and leaves some out. The repertoire holds about 160,000 clones, with approximately 80% as singletons. The V segment lost 0 bases and the J segment 8 bases; nucleotides outside the gene matches: 5. The CDR3 contains 14 residues. Germline loops: CDR1 LGHNA, CDR2 YNFKEQ. This clone has more than one count but fewer than ten. This clonotype was sampled from an elderly woman with acute or convalescent COVID-19. Sequencing was done on a sample of peripheral blood. The V and J genes are TRBV4-2 and TRBJ1-1; TRBD1 matches at 8 bases. In DNA, the CDR3 is TGTGCCAGCAGCCAAGATAGGCGACAGGGGGAAGCTTTCTTT. It specifies CASSQDRRQGEAFF.